The source of this T cell receptor (beta chain) is a study of T cells after yellow fever vaccination. About this clonotype: Antigen: not known.

Regarding the study as a whole: Repertoires sorted by FACS could include abundant clonotypes that are contaminants from the bulk population. Reappearance after the booster was observed for most primary-vaccination clones (about 95% CD4, roughly 90% CD8).

CDR1 is LNHDA, CDR2 SQIVND, per germline (reference sequence). Between the trimmed V and J ends, which lost 3 bases and 3 bases, there was a span of 6 bases. The CDR3 sequence is 13 residues long. The TCR cDNA carried a universal primer site and UMIs from 5'RACE template switching. MiXCR, applied by TCRdb to the 5' RACE reads, yields one record per CDR3 protein. The sample includes 240,000 or so distinct CDR3 sequences, about 7% of them seen just once. V and J are TRBV19 and TRBJ1-5; no reliable D call. The sequence came from a man aged 25 to 40 who received the YFV17D yellow fever vaccine. The material sequenced was CD4+ T cells sorted from PBMCs, taken 15 days after the yellow fever booster vaccination. This CDR3 is CASSMQDNQPQHF. In nucleotides, the CDR3 is TGTGCCAGTAGTATGCAGGACAATCAGCCCCAGCATTTT.